This section outlines one T cell receptor beta chain sequence together with its context. The antigen is unknown. Distinct nucleotide sequences in the sample also encode this CDR3. The CDR3 extends over 19 amino acids. After removal of 3 bases from V and 0 bases from J, the junction contained 9 bases not matched to a gene. Germline V gene data show CDR1 as LNHNV and CDR2 as YYDKDF (reference sequence). This specimen belongs to a study of T cells after posttransplantation cyclophosphamide. Study results and caveats: TRB overlap between skin or GI tissue T cells and blood was limited. Later post-transplant blood repertoires were often dominated by donor CD8+ memory clones.

Measured with immunoSEQ multiplex PCR; TCRdb has only the in-frame clones, and not every one. The sample includes 10,000 to 15,000 clones, around four fifths of them seen just once. This clonotype originated in a man aged 45-65 years in good health, CMV-negative, and a related stem cell transplant donor. The gene calls are TRBV15 and TRBJ1-6; the match to TRBD1 covers 9 bases. The source material was memory CD4+ T cells sorted from PBMCs. CDR3: CATSRAGQGLSSYNSPLHF. CDR3 DNA sequence: TGTGCCACCAGCAGGGCGGGACAGGGCCTGAGCTCCTATAATTCACCCCTCCACTTT.